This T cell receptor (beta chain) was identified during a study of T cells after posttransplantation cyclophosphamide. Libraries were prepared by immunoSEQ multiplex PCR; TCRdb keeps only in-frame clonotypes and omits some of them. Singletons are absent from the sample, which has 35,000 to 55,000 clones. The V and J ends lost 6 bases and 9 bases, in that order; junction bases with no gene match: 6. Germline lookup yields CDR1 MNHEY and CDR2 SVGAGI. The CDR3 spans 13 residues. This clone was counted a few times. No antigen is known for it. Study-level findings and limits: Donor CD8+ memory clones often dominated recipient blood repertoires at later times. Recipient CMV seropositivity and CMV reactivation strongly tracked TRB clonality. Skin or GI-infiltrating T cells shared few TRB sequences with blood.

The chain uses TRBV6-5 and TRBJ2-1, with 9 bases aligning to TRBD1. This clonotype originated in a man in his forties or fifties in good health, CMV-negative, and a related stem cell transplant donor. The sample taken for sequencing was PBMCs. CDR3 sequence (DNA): TGTGCCAGCAGGGAGACAGGGGGTGGTGAGCAGTTCTTC. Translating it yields CASRETGGGEQFF.